This paragraph covers one T cell receptor (beta chain) sequence. Antigen specificity is unknown. Some clones are missing from TCRdb's copy, which holds only in-frame ones; the method was immunoSEQ multiplex PCR. This table holds tens of thousands of clones, about 79% found once. Germline V gene data show CDR1 as SEHNR and CDR2 as FQNEAQ (reference sequence). Trimming removed 1 base from V and 8 bases from J, with 18 bases in between. This CDR3 contains 16 residues. The study gave focal radiation plus ipilimumab CTLA-4 blockade to patients with chemo-refractory metastatic non-small-cell lung cancer. The entry originates in a study of radiotherapy plus CTLA-4 blockade in lung cancer. Across the whole study: Patients showed objective responses in 15% to 20% of cases, and disease control was achieved by about 30%. Study results and limitations: Increased serum interferon-beta after radiation also reportedly predicted response strongly. Clones derived from tumor TCRs expanded in blood after radiotherapy plus ipilimumab.

The chain employs TRBV7-9 and TRBJ2-1; D tentatively reads TRBD1 or TRBD2 (6 bases each). This receptor was obtained from a human donor with non-small cell lung cancer that progressed on radiotherapy plus ipilimumab. The material sequenced was peripheral blood, taken from a patient treated with radiotherapy plus ipilimumab. The CDR3 reads CASSLVLSPGADEQFF. For the CDR3, the DNA is TGTGCCAGCAGCTTAGTTTTGTCCCCGGGGGCGGATGAGCAGTTCTTC.